A selection of T cell receptor beta chains follows, all from one sample in a study of blood T cell repertoires in COVID-19. Assay: immunoSEQ multiplex PCR; the TCRdb copy retains only in-frame clones and omits some. The table includes 85,000 to 95,000 clones, 76% detected once. Sequencing was carried out using peripheral blood. All receptors derive from a man aged 65 to 85 with acute or convalescent COVID-19. Each CDR3 is given with its conserved first and last residue. A D gene is named only where the DNA matches it firmly. The size field is filled for only some rows; it gives once, few, many or a size class.

TRBJ1-5	NA	14	TRBV19	NA	TGTGCCAGTAGTCGGGGGTTGGGCAATCAGCCCCAGCATTTT	CASSRGLGNQPQHF
TRBJ1-2	NA	15	TRBV10-3	few	TGTGCCATCAGTGAGTCGTTCGCAGGGCACTATGGCTACACCTTC	CAISESFAGHYGYTF
TRBJ1-3	NA	14	TRBV18	NA	TGTGCCAGCCGACCTACAGAGTCTGGAAACACCATATATTTT	CASRPTESGNTIYF
TRBJ1-1	NA	13	TRBV6-5	NA	TGTGCCAGCAGTTACTCGGCTGGTACTGAAGCTTTCTTT	CASSYSAGTEAFF
TRBJ1-2	NA	14	TRBV9	NA	TGTGCCAGCAGCGTCGGGGGGAGTCACTATGGCTACACCTTC	CASSVGGSHYGYTF
TRBJ1-1	NA	15	TRBV6-5	NA	TGTGCCAGCAGTCCAAGAGGGAAGGTGAACACTGAAGCTTTCTTT	CASSPRGKVNTEAFF
TRBJ1-3	TRBD1	13	TRBV29-1	many	TGCAGCGCCAGGGGGCTCCAGCTCGGCACCATATATTTT	CSARGLQLGTIYF
TRBJ2-5	TRBD1	14	TRBV9	NA	TGTGCCAGCAGCGCCTCGACAGGGGGAGAGACCCAGTACTTC	CASSASTGGETQYF
TRBJ2-2	NA	14	TRBV19	NA	TGTGCCAGTACTTACGGGAGGAACACCGGGGAGCTGTTTTTT	CASTYGRNTGELFF
TRBJ1-2	TRBD1	14	TRBV18	NA	TGTGCCAGCTCACCCGGACAGGGTAACTATGGCTACACCTTC	CASSPGQGNYGYTF
TRBJ2-3	NA	16	TRBV5-1	NA	TGCGCCAGCAGCTTGGAAGGGGCGTGGGACACAGATACGCAGTATTTT	CASSLEGAWDTDTQYF
TRBJ2-2	NA	14	TRBV2	many	TGTGCCAGCAACCGCGGCGCCAACACCGGGGAGCTGTTTTTT	CASNRGANTGELFF
TRBJ1-4	NA	13	TRBV28	once	TGTGCCAGCAGTTTATTACTTAATGAAAAACTGTTTTTT	CASSLLLNEKLFF
TRBJ2-1	TRBD1	17	TRBV6-4	NA	TGTGCCAGCAGTGCCCGAATTAACAGGGGTTCCTACAATGAGCAGTTCTTC	CASSARINRGSYNEQFF
TRBJ1-2	TRBD1	13	TRBV6-6	NA	TGTGCCAGCAGTGCCACAGGGGTTGGGGGCTACACCTTC	CASSATGVGGYTF
TRBJ1-6	NA	14	TRBV28	NA	TGTGCCAGCAGTTCTCCGGCCGGAGCTTCACCCCTCCACTTT	CASSSPAGASPLHF
TRBJ1-2	TRBD1	13	TRBV10-3	NA	TGTGCCATCACCACGGGACAGAGCTATGGCTACACCTTC	CAITTGQSYGYTF
TRBJ2-3	NA	15	TRBV2	NA	TGTGCCAGCAGTGCACCGACAGATCCCACAGATACGCAGTATTTT	CASSAPTDPTDTQYF
TRBJ2-1	NA	15	TRBV28	NA	TGTGCCAGCAGTTTAAGCCAGGGCTCCTACAATGAGCAGTTCTTC	CASSLSQGSYNEQFF
TRBJ2-2	TRBD1	15	TRBV5-1	NA	TGCGCCAGCAGGGACGGACAGGGGGCCGCCGGGGAGCTGTTTTTT	CASRDGQGAAGELFF